The source of this TCR beta chain is a study of blood T cells in healthy people across ages. The CDR3 extends over 16 amino acids. From germline, CDR1 is LGHNA and CDR2 YNFKEQ. Total RNA extraction produced at least 5.5 micrograms (per sample) for the study. A second PCR, run for about 6 to 11 cycles, used a sample-barcoded 5' primer plus a J-beta primer mix. TCRdb reanalysed the 5' RACE reads using MiXCR and keeps one entry per CDR3 protein. Of 750,000 to 950,000 distinct CDR3 sequences in the sample, approximately 24% were seen once. Separately, the same data were catalogued under a study of T cells of mothers and their children.

This TCR derives from a boy aged 5-17 years in good health. Sequences were obtained from blood. V usage is TRBV4-2 and J usage is TRBJ2-5, with TRBD2 matching over 11 bases. The J call may be incorrect, as the DNA end agrees better with TRBJ2-7. The CDR3 bases are TGTGCCAGCAGCCAACGCGGGACTAGCGGCCCTCTCGAGCAGTACTTC. Its translation: CASSQRGTSGPLEQYF.